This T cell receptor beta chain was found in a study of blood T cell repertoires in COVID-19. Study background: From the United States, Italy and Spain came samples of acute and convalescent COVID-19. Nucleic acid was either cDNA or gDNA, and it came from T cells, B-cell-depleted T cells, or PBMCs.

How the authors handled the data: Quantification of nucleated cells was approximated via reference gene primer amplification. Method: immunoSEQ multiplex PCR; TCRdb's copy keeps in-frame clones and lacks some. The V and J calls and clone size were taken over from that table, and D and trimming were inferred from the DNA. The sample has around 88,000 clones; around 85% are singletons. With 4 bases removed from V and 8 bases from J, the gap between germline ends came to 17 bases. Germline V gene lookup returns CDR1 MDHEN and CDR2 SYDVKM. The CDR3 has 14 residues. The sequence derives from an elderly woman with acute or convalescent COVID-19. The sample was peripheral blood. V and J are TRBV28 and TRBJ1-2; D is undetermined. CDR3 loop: CASSSSREARGYTF. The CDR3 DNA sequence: TGTGCCAGCAGTTCCTCCCGGGAGGCTAGAGGCTACACCTTC.